This is a list of T cell receptor beta chains from one sample in a study of T cell responses to AZD1222 COVID-19 vaccine. The method was immunoSEQ multiplex PCR; TCRdb's version includes in-frame clones alone and lacks a portion of them. The sample includes 150,000 or so clones, 88% seen only once; the top ten take around 3%. Material: peripheral blood, obtained on day 0 of AZD1222 vaccination. The receptor source for this set is an adult in good health. Each CDR3 is given with its conserved first and last residue. D genes are given only for firm matches. Only part of the rows carry a size: once, few, many, or a class if the clone is expanded.

V gene	J gene	D gene	clone size	CDR3 length	CDR3 DNA	CDR3 protein
TRBV5-1	TRBJ2-3	TRBD1	once	18	TGCGCCAGCAGCTTGGGACAGGGGGCTCTCAAAAGCACAGATACGCAGTATTTT	CASSLGQGALKSTDTQYF
TRBV6-6	TRBJ1-3	NA	NA	15	TGTGCCAGCAGCGTGGTCTCGAGCTCTGGAAACACCATATATTTT	CASSVVSSSGNTIYF
TRBV7-3	TRBJ2-1	NA	NA	14	TGTGCCAGCAGCTTTACGGGGGGCCCAAATGAGCAGTTCTTC	CASSFTGGPNEQFF
TRBV25-1	TRBJ2-3	TRBD2	NA	16	TGTGCCAGCAGTGATCCAGCGGGGGGGTCCACAGATACGCAGTATTTT	CASSDPAGGSTDTQYF
TRBV15	TRBJ2-5	NA	NA	15	TGTGCCACCAGCAGAGATGTCAGGGGCCAAGAGACCCAGTACTTC	CATSRDVRGQETQYF
TRBV21-1	TRBJ2-7	NA	NA	16	TGTGCCAGCAGCAAAGAGGGGGGGCTAGAGAAATACGAGCAGTACTTC	CASSKEGGLEKYEQYF
TRBV7-3	TRBJ2-7	NA	NA	15	TGTGCCAGCAGCCCGAGGACGGGGGTTGGGTACGAGCAGTACTTC	CASSPRTGVGYEQYF
TRBV6-5	TRBJ1-2	NA	NA	16	TGTGCCAGCAGTTACGATGGACGGAGCTCTAACTATGGCTACACCTTC	CASSYDGRSSNYGYTF
TRBV9	TRBJ1-2	TRBD1	once	15	TGTGCCAGCAGCGCCCAGGGGGCAGGGTACTATGGCTACACCTTC	CASSAQGAGYYGYTF
TRBV4-1	TRBJ1-5	NA	NA	19	TGCGCCAGCAGCCAAGGGGTAGGGGCATGTCGATATAGCAATCAGCCCCAGCATTTT	CASSQGVGACRYSNQPQHF
TRBV7-2	TRBJ1-3	NA	once	15	TGTGCCAGCAGCTTTGGGGGAGGGGGAGAATCTACCATATATTTT	CASSFGGGGESTIYF
TRBV9	TRBJ2-1	NA	NA	16	TGTGCCAGCAGCGTAGACCCCGGCGGACAAAATAATGAGCAGTTCTTC	CASSVDPGGQNNEQFF
TRBV6-5	TRBJ2-7	TRBD1	NA	16	TGTGCCAGCAGTTCTCACCGGGACAGGGCATCCTACGAGCAGTACTTC	CASSSHRDRASYEQYF
TRBV7-2	TRBJ1-4	TRBD1	NA	16	TGTGCCAGCAGCCTAGGGGTCGGACAGGAGAATGAAAAACTGTTTTTT	CASSLGVGQENEKLFF
TRBV5-5	TRBJ2-2	NA	once	13	TGTGCCAGCAGCTCCGGGGCTCCCCGGGAGCTGTTTTTT	CASSSGAPRELFF
TRBV7-2	TRBJ2-7	TRBD2	NA	15	TGTGCCAGCACCCCCGGTGGGGGGGTGAACTACGAGCAGTACTTC	CASTPGGGVNYEQYF
TRBV28	TRBJ1-2	NA	NA	15	TGTGCCAGCTGGTCCTCTGAGGACAGCGGGATGGGCTACACCTTC	CASWSSEDSGMGYTF
TRBV19	TRBJ2-3	TRBD2	NA	15	TGTGCCAGTAGTTCGACTAGCGGGGACACAGATACGCAGTATTTT	CASSSTSGDTDTQYF
TRBV6-2/TRBV6-3	TRBJ1-1	NA	NA	14	TGTGCCAGCAGTGTAACAGGAGCGAACACTGAAGCTTTCTTT	CASSVTGANTEAFF
TRBV6-5	TRBJ2-7	TRBD1	NA	14	TGTGCCAGCAGTCAGGGGACAGGGAGCTACGAGCAGTACTTC	CASSQGTGSYEQYF
TRBV10-3	TRBJ2-1	NA	NA	12	TGTGCCATCAGTGGTAGACAATATGAGCAGTTCTTC	CAISGRQYEQFF
TRBV18	TRBJ2-1	NA	NA	12	TGTGCCAGCTCACCTTTGAACAATGAGCAGTTCTTC	CASSPLNNEQFF
TRBV2	TRBJ1-6	NA	NA	13	TGTGCCAGCAGCGGGACGGTAAATTCACCCCTCCACTTT	CASSGTVNSPLHF
TRBV7-2	TRBJ1-5	NA	NA	15	TGTGCCAGCAGCTCGGGGTCGAGGAGCAATCAGCCCCAGCATTTT	CASSSGSRSNQPQHF
TRBV5-1	TRBJ2-7	NA	NA	17	TGCGCCAGCAGCTTAATGTTATCTGTCACGAGCTCCTACGAGCAGTACTTC	CASSLMLSVTSSYEQYF
TRBV27	TRBJ1-1	NA	few	14	TGTGCCAGTACCTCTGGGATAGGAGACACTGAAGCTTTCTTT	CASTSGIGDTEAFF
TRBV18	TRBJ2-2	NA	few	15	TGTGCCAGCTCAGCGTGGACAGCGAACACCGGGGAGCTGTTTTTT	CASSAWTANTGELFF
TRBV14	TRBJ2-3	NA	NA	14	TGTGCCAGCAGCCAGAGACTAAGCACAGATACGCAGTATTTT	CASSQRLSTDTQYF